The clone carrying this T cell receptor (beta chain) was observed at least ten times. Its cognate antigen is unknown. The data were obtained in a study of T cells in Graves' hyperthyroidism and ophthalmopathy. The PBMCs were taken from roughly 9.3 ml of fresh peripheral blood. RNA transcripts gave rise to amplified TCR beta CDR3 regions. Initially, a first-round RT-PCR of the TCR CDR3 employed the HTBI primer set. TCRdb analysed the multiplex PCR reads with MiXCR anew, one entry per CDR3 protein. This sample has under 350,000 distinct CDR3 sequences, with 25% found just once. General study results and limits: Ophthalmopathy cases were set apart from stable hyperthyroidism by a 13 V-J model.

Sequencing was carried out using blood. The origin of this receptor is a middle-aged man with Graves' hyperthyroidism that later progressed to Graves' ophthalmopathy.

CDR3 in DNA: TGTGCCAGTAGTATTTCGGGACTGACGAGGGAGACCCAGTACTTC. Its translation is CASSISGLTRETQYF. The V gene is TRBV19, the J gene TRBJ2-5; D possibly corresponds to TRBD2 (6 bases). V lost 3 bases, J lost 5 bases, and 16 bases lay in between. The germline V gene has CDR1 LNHDA and CDR2 SQIVND (reference sequence). CDR3 length equals 15 residues. The full variable domain, in which reference TRBV19 and TRBJ2-5 provide the parts outside the CDR3, is DGGITQSPKYLFRKEGQNVTLSCEQNLNHDAMYWYRQDPGQGLRLIYYSQIVNDFQKGDIAEGYSVSREKKESFPLTVTSAQKNPTAFYLCASSISGLTRETQYFGPGTRLLVL.